The text below deals with one TCR beta chain. There is no known antigen for this receptor. Base qualities were left out, and no much larger clone turns up one base away. CDR1 and CDR2 are drawn from the germline V gene: LGHNA, YSLEER. Its CDR3 holds 17 amino acids, cysteine through phenylalanine. Only the CDR3 DNA stays, 51 bases, in frame from base 1. Trimming leaves V shorter by 1 base and J shorter by 6 bases, with the junction holding 14 bases beyond the gene matches. The sample belongs to a study of blood T cells in healthy people across ages (dated by TCRdb to between 2014 and 2016). For the study in its entirety: In model experiments, roughly one uniquely barcoded TCR beta cDNA molecule per two T cells was captured by template switching. The study measured age-related changes in TCR beta repertoire diversity using deep sequencing normalized with unique cDNA molecular identifiers. Four age groups were formed from the donors: young (average roughly 15 years), middle-aged (around 41), aged (62) and long-lived (82). To avoid experimental bias, donors of different ages were randomly spread across the sequencing lanes. Using the same blood draw, the study looked at two additional independent replicas of 1 million unique cDNA reads for two donors, one aged 18 to 30 and the other aged 80 or older. The paper as a whole reports these results and caveats: Since profiling was done on bulk unsorted PBMCs, naive and antigen-experienced compartments could not be conclusively compared. Estimates of total diversity based on one million sequenced T cells were considered lower bounds and underestimates. Because donor CMV infection status was unknown, age-related changes in expanded clonotypes were potentially confounded. Observed TCR beta diversity correlated strongly with the percentage of naive T cells measured by flow cytometry. The long-lived group showed more naive CD4+ T cells, fewer expanded clones and increased TCR diversity than the aged group, suggesting age selection. As age increased, observed TCR beta diversity per million T cells dropped in a roughly linear way, and a significant reduction was already evident by age roughly 36.

The donors were some 39 Caucasian individuals from Russia, aged roughly 6 to 90 years, who were systemically healthy. Roughly 10 milliliters of peripheral blood were drawn from each donor into EDTA-treated Vacutainer tubes. Ficoll-Paque density-gradient centrifugation was used to isolate PBMCs, with at least 7 million per sample. Total RNA was extracted from PBMCs with Trizol reagent, with at least 5.5 micrograms obtained per sample. For every donor, an aliquot of PBMCs went through flow cytometry to measure the percentages of naive CD45RAhigh/CD27high T cells. To prepare the library, 5' RACE was applied. TCRdb lists the instrument as Illumina HiSeq 2500. A second about 7 to 12 cycle PCR used a sample-barcoded 5' primer and a J-beta primer mix. Each TCR beta cDNA molecule received a unique molecular identifier from a template-switch 5' adaptor carrying 12 random nucleotides. At least 2.5 million CDR3-containing paired-end reads were obtained from each sample. First-strand cDNA was synthesized from all RNA with the Mint cDNA synthesis kit, primed by a TRBC-specific oligonucleotide. After uracil-DNA glycosylase treatment, a first 18-cycle PCR used universal primers M1SS and BC2_uni_R on all cDNA. The authors processed their data as follows. Normalization of each sample was performed by random selection of 1 million high-quality reads, each carrying a distinct molecular identifier. Instead of being binned into consensus sequences, reads with shared molecular identifiers were discarded. CDR3 identification, clonotype clustering and error correction used MiTCR with a Q25 quality threshold and the strictest error-elimination algorithm. A nonparametric unseen species model with Euler transformation was used to estimate a lower bound on total TCR beta diversity. Using fastp at Q25 and MiXCR, TCRdb reprocessed the public reads and kept productive beta chains. Rows with one shared CDR3 protein collapse into an entry with the most common genes and DNA. It is TCRdb's table, rather than the study itself, that gives the V and J calls and clone size. Across this sample there are 1.2 million to 1.5 million distinct CDR3 sequences, with around 59% seen only once. Of the sample, 5% to 7% falls within the top ten clones.

The specimen was blood. The chain is assembled from TRBV4-3 and TRBJ1-2; 7 bases in the middle match TRBD1. The origin of this receptor is a man aged 18 to 29 in good health. The CDR3 region: CASSQGINRGLEDGYTF. The bases read TGCGCCAGCAGCCAAGGGATAAACAGGGGACTGGAGGATGGCTACACCTTC.